The 29 T cell receptor beta chains given below trace back to one sample, sequenced in a study of control samples from healthy donors and cancer patients (dated by TCRdb to the early 2020s). Libraries were built with the immunoSEQ multiplex PCR assay. TCRdb provides this immuneACCESS table in a form limited to in-frame rearrangements. Some clones are lacking; in checked studies, under half of them reflect an unresolved V gene, and why the rest are absent is not known. The sample table records roughly 120,000 clones; 90% to 95% of these occur just once. The ten largest clones add up to 6% to 8.5% of the sample. The material sequenced was blood. The receptors here all came from a woman in her late teens or twenties in good health.

This chain joins TRBV7-8 and TRBJ2-3, with 7 bases aligning to TRBD2. CDR3 length: 15 residues. With 3 bases clipped from V and 7 bases from J, the junction kept 10 bases outside the gene matches. Germline V gene sequence: CDR1 SGHVS, CDR2 FQNEAQ. The CDR3 protein is CASSLGSPGGNTQYF. The CDR3 DNA is TGTGCCAGCAGCTTGGGCTCGCCGGGGGGAAATACGCAGTATTTT.

This CDR3 is CASSRFRREGSSYNEQFF. CDR3 DNA: TGTGCCAGCAGCCGCTTTAGGCGGGAGGGGAGCTCCTACAATGAGCAGTTCTTC. The chain links TRBV3-1 (or the pseudogene TRBV3-2) to TRBJ2-1; TRBD2 matches at 9 bases. Germline V lookup: CDR1 LGHDT, CDR2 YNNKEL (reference sequence). The V segment lost 4 bases and the J segment 0 bases; nucleotides outside the gene matches: 10. The CDR3 is 18 residues long.

The chain has TRBV30 and TRBJ1-1, with D possibly matching TRBD1 (5 bases). The germline gives CDR1 GTSNPN, CDR2 SVGIG (reference sequence). V lost 3 bases and J lost 1, with 9 bases in between. The CDR3 spans 13 residues. The CDR3 DNA sequence: TGTGCCTGGAGGGCTACAGGGAACACTGAAGCTTTCTTT. Translation gives CAWRATGNTEAFF. Full variable domain (missing parts from reference TRBV30 and TRBJ1-1): SQTIHQWPATLVQPVGSPLSLECTVEGTSNPNLYWYRQAAGRGLQLLFYSVGIGQISSEVPQNLSASRPQDRQFILSSKKLLLSDSGFYLCAWRATGNTEAFFGQGTRLTVV.

The V and J genes are TRBV10-3 and TRBJ2-3, with 8 bases matching TRBD2. The germline V gene has CDR1 ENHRY and CDR2 SYGVKD. Germline trimming cut 10 bases from V and 5 bases from J; bases unmatched to any gene: 11. The CDR3 extends over 14 amino acids. In DNA form, the CDR3 reads TGTGCCAACTCGCGGGGGGCCGAGGGAGATACGCAGTATTTT. Its translation: CANSRGAEGDTQYF.

This clone has more than one count but fewer than ten. The chain has TRBV30 and TRBJ2-7, with 9 bases matching TRBD1. The CDR3 runs 14 residues. The V segment lost 5 bases and the J segment 2 bases; nucleotides outside the gene matches: 7. CDR1 and CDR2 from the germline V gene are GTSNPN and SVGIG (reference sequence). The CDR3 is CAWGTGQGAYEQYF. DNA of the CDR3: TGTGCCTGGGGAACGGGACAGGGAGCCTACGAGCAGTACTTC.

This clone is a singleton in its sample. CDR3 residues: CASSQDQGQGTYGYTF. CDR3 in DNA: TGCGCCAGCAGCCAAGATCAAGGACAGGGGACGTATGGCTACACCTTC. The chain couples TRBV4-1 to TRBJ1-2; 9 bases fit TRBD1. The CDR3 consists of 16 residues. The germline V gene has CDR1 MGHRA and CDR2 YSYEKL. Trimming took 0 bases from V and 5 from J; bases not matched to a gene: 7.

The genes are TRBV25-1 and TRBJ2-5; tentatively, D is TRBD1 (6 bases). The CDR3 length is 18 residues. Germline CDR1 and CDR2: MGHDK and SYGVNS. Trimming cost V 0 bases and J 7 bases, with 24 bases left between them. DNA of the CDR3: TGTGCCAGCAGTGAATATTGGGACAACGACAAATTCCCCGGGACCCAGTACTTC. Residues: CASSEYWDNDKFPGTQYF.

The rearrangement uses TRBV14 and TRBJ1-1; D gene ambiguous. V was trimmed by 0 bases and J by 0 bases, leaving 8 bases between them. This CDR3 is 15 amino acids long. Germline V lookup: CDR1 SGHDN, CDR2 FVKESK. The CDR3 here is CASSQEYSVNTEAFF. CDR3 coding DNA: TGTGCCAGCAGCCAAGAATACAGCGTGAACACTGAAGCTTTCTTT.

This chain joins TRBV11-1 and TRBJ1-1; D remains unclear. The germline gives CDR1 SGHAT, CDR2 FQDESV (reference sequence). Between the trimmed V and J ends, which lost 1 base and 1 base, there was a span of 4 bases. The length of the CDR3 is 13 residues. The CDR3 loop is CASSLDPNTEAFF. CDR3 DNA sequence: TGTGCCAGCAGCTTAGATCCGAACACTGAAGCTTTCTTT.

This clone has just one count. CDR3 in amino acids: CASSLAVQGGYEQYF. Here the CDR3 DNA reads TGCGCCAGCAGTTTAGCCGTCCAGGGGGGCTACGAGCAGTACTTC. The V gene is TRBV5-1, the J gene TRBJ2-7, with D possibly TRBD1 on 7 matching bases. Germline V gene sequence: CDR1 SGHRS, CDR2 YFSETQ. This CDR3 region has 15 residues. The ends were cut back, 5 bases at V and 3 bases at J, with 18 bases in the middle.

V and J are TRBV3-1 (or the pseudogene TRBV3-2) and TRBJ1-2; D is possibly TRBD1 (6 bases). The V gene lost 1 base and the J gene lost 2 bases, with 11 bases spanning the gap. CDR3 size: 15 residues. CDR1 LGHDT and CDR2 YNNKEL come from the germline V gene (reference sequence). CDR3 in DNA: TGTGCCAGCAGCCAAGGCACAGACAGGAACTATGGCTACACCTTC. Translated: CASSQGTDRNYGYTF.

This chain uses TRBV7-9 with TRBJ2-5; TRBD2 is a possible D gene (7 bases). The CDR3 extends over 16 amino acids. The germline CDR1 and CDR2 sequences are SEHNR and FQNEAQ (reference sequence). The ends were cut back, 2 bases at V and 1 base at J, with 14 bases in the middle. CDR3 protein: CASSLWGRGSQETQYF. CDR3 bases: TGTGCCAGCAGCTTATGGGGGAGGGGGTCCCAAGAGACCCAGTACTTC.

The chain links TRBV7-2 to TRBJ1-5, with D possibly matching TRBD1 (5 bases). In germline, CDR1 is SGHTA, CDR2 FQGNSA. The CDR3 has 16 amino acids. V lost 2 bases and J 5 bases, leaving 16 bases between the germline ends. The CDR3 protein is CASSLIGGGPDQPQHF. CDR3 DNA: TGTGCCAGCAGCTTAATTGGGGGTGGTCCTGATCAGCCCCAGCATTTT.

This clone was picked up one time. J is TRBJ2-3 and V is TRBV5-1, with D possibly called TRBD1 or TRBD2 (5 bases each). This CDR3 region has 18 residues. Germline V gives CDR1 SGHRS, CDR2 YFSETQ. V shed 4 bases and J shed 0 bases, with 21 bases lying between them. Here the CDR3 DNA reads TGCGCCAGCAGCCATCCCCAAAGCACTGGGGGAAGCACAGATACGCAGTATTTT. Translation gives CASSHPQSTGGSTDTQYF.

The rearrangement uses TRBV7-2 and TRBJ2-7; 11 positions agree with TRBD1. The junction had 5 bases not matched to a gene; V was cut back by 2 bases and J by 2 bases. From germline, CDR1 is SGHTA and CDR2 FQGNSA. The length of the CDR3 is 16 residues. The CDR3 region has the DNA TGTGCCAGCAGCTTACTTAGGGGACAGGGGGCCTACGAGCAGTACTTC. The encoded protein is CASSLLRGQGAYEQYF.

As for this clone: Other DNA sequences in the same sample also yield this CDR3. CDR3 DNA: TGTGCCAGCAGCTTGGACCGAAACACTGAAGCTTTCTTT. Protein: CASSLDRNTEAFF. The chain is built from TRBV11-3 and TRBJ1-1; the D is unclear. The V gene lost 3 bases and the J gene lost 2 bases, with 7 bases spanning the gap. The CDR3 contains 13 residues. Germline-derived CDR1 and CDR2 are SGHNT and YENEEA.

This clone was seen once. V is TRBV4-3 and J is TRBJ2-7; D is uncertain. Trimming left V 0 bases short and J 5 bases short, with 20 bases between. The germline gives CDR1 LGHNA, CDR2 YSLEER. The CDR3 is made up of 17 amino acids. Written as DNA, the CDR3 is TGCGCCAGCAGCCAAGATTACCCCTCTCCGGGTAGCCACGAGCAGTACTTC. Encoded protein: CASSQDYPSPGSHEQYF.

This chain joins TRBV2 and TRBJ2-2, with no clear D. The CDR3 runs 13 residues. Germline V gene lookup returns CDR1 SNHLY and CDR2 FYNNEI. V shed 7 bases and J shed 6 bases, with 12 bases lying between them. This CDR3 is CASTVSWAGELFF. The CDR3 coding sequence is TGTGCCAGCACCGTTAGTTGGGCCGGGGAGCTGTTTTTT.

The chain links TRBV10-2 to TRBJ2-2; D gene uncertain. The CDR3 runs to 16 residues. Trimming pared 6 bases from V and 4 bases from J, leaving 18 bases between. CDR1 and CDR2 (germline): WSHSY, SAAADI. The CDR3 here is CASSDPTLLGTGELFF. In DNA form, the CDR3 reads TGCGCCAGCAGCGACCCGACTCTACTTGGCACCGGGGAGCTGTTTTTT.

The rearrangement uses TRBV2 and TRBJ1-2; D is unresolved. From germline, CDR1 is SNHLY and CDR2 FYNNEI. The CDR3 loop spans 13 amino acids. V was clipped by 4 bases and J by 0 bases, with 6 bases between them. The CDR3 reads CASSVRANYGYTF. In nucleotides, the CDR3 is TGTGCCAGCAGTGTTAGGGCTAACTATGGCTACACCTTC. The full variable domain, completed using reference TRBV2 and TRBJ1-2, is EPEVTQTPSHQVTQMGQEVILRCVPISNHLYFYWYRQILGQKVEFLVSFYNNEISEKSEIFDDQFSVERPDGSNFTLKIRSTKLEDSAMYFCASSVRANYGYTFGSGTRLTVV.

The V gene is TRBV28, the J gene TRBJ1-4, with 7 nucleotides matching TRBD1. Germline trimming cut 4 bases from V and 7 bases from J; bases unmatched to any gene: 9. Germline values: CDR1 MDHEN, CDR2 SYDVKM. This CDR3 has 15 residues. CDR3 in amino acids: CASSSTGTAGEKLFF. The CDR3 DNA is TGTGCCAGCAGTTCGACCGGGACAGCCGGTGAAAAACTGTTTTTT.

The V and J genes are TRBV7-9 and TRBJ2-5, with a possible D match to TRBD1 (6 bases). The CDR3 runs 19 residues. Germline V lookup: CDR1 SEHNR, CDR2 FQNEAQ (reference sequence). Trimming pared 6 bases from V and 2 bases from J, leaving 28 bases between. The CDR3 loop is CASSTQTGKTVHLQETQYF. Written as DNA, the CDR3 is TGTGCCAGCAGTACCCAAACAGGGAAAACGGTTCATTTACAAGAGACCCAGTACTTC. Looking up the rest from reference TRBV7-9 and TRBJ2-5 gives the full variable domain: DTGVSQNPRHKITKRGQNVTFRCDPISEHNRLYWYRQTLGQGPEFLTYFQNEAQLEKSRLLSDRFSAERPKGSFSTLEIQRTEQGDSAMYLCASSTQTGKTVHLQETQYFGPGTRLLVL.

The chain carries TRBV7-3 and TRBJ1-3; 9 bases map to TRBD1. CDR3 length: 14 residues. V was clipped by 5 bases and J by 4 bases; unmatched bases: 3. From germline, CDR1 is SGHTA and CDR2 FQGTGA. The CDR3 reads CASSPTGGGNTIYF. CDR3 coding DNA: TGTGCCAGCAGCCCAACAGGGGGCGGAAACACCATATATTTT.

The CDR3 region is CASSQDPESTDTQYF. Here the CDR3 DNA reads TGCGCCAGCAGCCAAGACCCGGAATCCACAGATACGCAGTATTTT. The rearrangement links TRBV4-1 to TRBJ2-3; no clear D gene. CDR1 and CDR2 from the germline V gene are MGHRA and YSYEKL. The CDR3 spans 15 residues. The V gene lost 0 bases and the J gene lost 2 bases, with 9 bases spanning the gap.

V gene TRBV11-2 combines with J gene TRBJ2-7, with 7 bases fitting TRBD1. The germline V gene has CDR1 SGHAT and CDR2 FQNNGV. This CDR3 has 16 amino acids. V was clipped by 1 base and J by 0 bases; unmatched bases: 6. This CDR3 reads CASSLAGQILSYEQYF. The CDR3 DNA is TGTGCCAGCAGCTTAGCGGGACAGATTCTCTCCTACGAGCAGTACTTC. Supplemented by reference TRBV11-2 and TRBJ2-7, the full variable domain reads EAGVAQSPRYKIIEKRQSVAFWCNPISGHATLYWYQQILGQGPKLLIQFQNNGVVDDSQLPKDRFSAERLKGVDSTLKIQPAKLEDSAVYLCASSLAGQILSYEQYFGPGTRLTVT.

The chain is built from TRBV6-5 and TRBJ1-6; D call uncertain. CDR3 length: 12 amino acids. V gave up 8 bases and J gave up 6 bases, with 8 bases separating them. The V gene's germline CDR1 is MNHEY and CDR2 SVGAGI. CDR3 DNA: TGTGCCAGCGGGGTTACTAATTCACCCCTCCACTTT. It encodes CASGVTNSPLHF.

The V gene is TRBV25-1, the J gene TRBJ1-1, with D uncertain. The CDR3 totals 13 residues. V was trimmed by 6 bases and J by 1 base, leaving 9 bases between them. Germline CDR1 MGHDK, CDR2 SYGVNS. The CDR3, as DNA: TGTGCCAGCAGCCGCTTGGGGAACACTGAAGCTTTCTTT. This gives the protein CASSRLGNTEAFF. The full variable domain, in which reference TRBV25-1 and TRBJ1-1 provide the parts outside the CDR3, is EADIYQTPRYLVIGTGKKITLECSQTMGHDKMYWYQQDPGMELHLIHYSYGVNSTEKGDLSSESTVSRIRTEHFPLTLESARPSHTSQYLCASSRLGNTEAFFGQGTRLTVV.

As concerns this clone: At one boundary the junction diverges from the germline segment, which might be a read error. This chain connects TRBV7-7 to TRBJ1-1; D is unclear. This CDR3 has 13 amino acids. CDR1 is SSHAT, CDR2 FNYEAQ, per germline (reference sequence). The CDR3 coding sequence is TGTGCTAGCAGCTTAGCAGGGAACACTGAAGCTTTCTTT. It translates to CASSLAGNTEAFF.

The J gene is TRBJ2-1, the V gene TRBV29-1; D is ambiguous. V lost 4 bases to trimming and J lost 4 bases, with 8 bases between them. The germline gives CDR1 SQVTM, CDR2 ANQGSEA. The CDR3 sequence is 12 residues long. DNA of the CDR3: TGCAGCGTTGGGCGTCAGTACAATGAGCAGTTCTTC. Its protein product is CSVGRQYNEQFF.